Listed here are 10 T cell receptor beta chains from one sample, sequenced in a study of T cell responses to AZD1222 COVID-19 vaccine. Generated by immunoSEQ multiplex PCR, the TCRdb table keeps only in-frame clones and is missing some. The data hold some 150,000 clones, with about 87% observed a single time. Sequencing was performed on peripheral blood, taken 28 days after the second AZD1222 dose. These receptors were obtained from an adult who received the AZD1222 COVID-19 vaccine.

The CDR3 region has the DNA TGTGCCAGCAGTGAAGAGACGGGGTCACCCCTCCACTTT. Encoded protein: CASSEETGSPLHF. The chain joins TRBV2 to TRBJ1-6; D call uncertain. Trimming removed 1 base from V and 10 bases from J, with 8 bases in between. This CDR3 has 13 residues. Germline V gene data show CDR1 as SNHLY and CDR2 as FYNNEI.

This clone was detected only once. Written as DNA, the CDR3 is TGTGCCAGCAGCTTGGGTGACGGTGCAACTAATGAAAAACTGTTTTTT. This sequence encodes CASSLGDGATNEKLFF. The chain recombines TRBV5-8 with TRBJ1-4; D not resolved. This CDR3 is 16 amino acids long. V was cut by 0 bases and J by 0 bases, with 9 bases left in between. Germline V lookup: CDR1 SGHTS, CDR2 YDEGEE.

This chain joins TRBV5-1 and TRBJ2-1, with 14 bases matching TRBD2. In germline, CDR1 is SGHRS, CDR2 YFSETQ. The CDR3 spans 15 residues. The J segment lost 6 bases and the V segment lost 7 bases, leaving 6 bases of the junction unmatched. CDR3 in amino acids: CASVETSGRGNEQFF. The CDR3 DNA reads as TGCGCCAGCGTCGAGACTAGCGGGAGGGGCAATGAGCAGTTCTTC.

The chain has TRBV7-9 and TRBJ2-3; TRBD1 matches at 10 bases. Germline V gene data show CDR1 as SEHNR and CDR2 as FQNEAQ (reference sequence). There are 15 residues in the CDR3. The J segment lost 5 bases and the V segment lost 5 bases, leaving 7 bases of the junction unmatched. This CDR3 reads CASSTRQGAGDTQYF. Written as DNA, the CDR3 is TGTGCCAGCAGCACCCGACAGGGGGCAGGAGATACGCAGTATTTT.

This rearrangement joins TRBV9 to TRBJ2-1; D perhaps matches TRBD2 (6 bases). The V and J ends lost 4 bases and 10 bases respectively, with 18 bases between them. The CDR3 extends over 14 amino acids. Germline CDR1 is SGDLS and CDR2 is YYNGEE. In DNA, the CDR3 is TGTGCCAGCAGCTCACGTTGGGACTCTATGGAGCAGTTCTTC. The encoded protein is CASSSRWDSMEQFF.

The sample holds a few counts of this clone. The CDR3 loop reads CSVIAAGGLGQFF. The CDR3 nucleotides are TGCAGCGTTATTGCAGCGGGAGGGCTTGGGCAGTTCTTC. The chain has TRBV29-1 and TRBJ2-1; 10 bases match TRBD2. Germline-derived CDR1 and CDR2 are SQVTM and ANQGSEA. V dropped 5 bases and J dropped 12; count of bases not matched to a gene: 10. CDR3 length: 13 amino acids.

This sequence joins TRBV3-1 (or the pseudogene TRBV3-2) and TRBJ2-7; 14 nucleotides agree with TRBD2. The J segment lost 3 bases and the V segment lost 2 bases, leaving 6 bases of the junction unmatched. From germline, CDR1 is LGHDT and CDR2 YNNKEL (reference sequence). The length of the CDR3 is 17 residues. The CDR3 nucleotides read TGTGCCAGCAGCCAAACCCGACTAGCGGGAGGGCTCTACGAGCAGTACTTC. Its translation: CASSQTRLAGGLYEQYF.

This clone was detected only a few times. This chain joins TRBV28 and TRBJ1-2, with TRBD1 identical over 10 bases. The V segment lost 7 bases and the J segment 3 bases; nucleotides outside the gene matches: 14. Per the germline V gene, CDR1 is MDHEN and CDR2 is SYDVKM. The CDR3 consists of 17 residues. The CDR3 region has the DNA TGTGCCAGCAAACCTTCCTCGGGGACAGGGGATGACTATGGCTACACCTTC. This translates into CASKPSSGTGDDYGYTF.

The chain is built from TRBV6-5 and TRBJ1-4; D not resolved. Trimming shortened V by 4 bases and J by 5 bases, and 14 bases separated the two germline ends. The CDR3 runs to 15 residues. Per germline, CDR1 MNHEY and CDR2 SVGAGI. The CDR3 loop is CASSSGSGGNEKLFF. The CDR3 DNA is TGTGCCAGCAGTTCCGGGTCTGGCGGGAATGAAAAACTGTTTTTT.

The chain recombines TRBV10-3 with TRBJ1-2; a possible D gene is TRBD1 (6 bases). From germline, CDR1 is ENHRY and CDR2 SYGVKD. This CDR3 is 13 amino acids long. V lost 10 bases to trimming and J lost 0 bases, with 12 bases between them. DNA for the CDR3: TGTGCCACTCGGGACACAGCTAACTATGGCTACACCTTC. It encodes CATRDTANYGYTF.